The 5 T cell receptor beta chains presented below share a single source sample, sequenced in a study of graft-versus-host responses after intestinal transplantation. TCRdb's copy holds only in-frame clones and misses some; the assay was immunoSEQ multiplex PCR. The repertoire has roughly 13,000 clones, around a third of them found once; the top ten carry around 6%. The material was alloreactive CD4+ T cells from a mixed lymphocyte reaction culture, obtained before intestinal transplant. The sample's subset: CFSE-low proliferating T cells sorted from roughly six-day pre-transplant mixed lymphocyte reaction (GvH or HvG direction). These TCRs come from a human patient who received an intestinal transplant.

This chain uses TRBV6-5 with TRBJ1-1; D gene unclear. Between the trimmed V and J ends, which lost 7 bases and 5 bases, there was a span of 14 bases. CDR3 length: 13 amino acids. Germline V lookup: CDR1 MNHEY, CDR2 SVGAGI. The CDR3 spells CASKGGLLTEAFF. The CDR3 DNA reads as TGTGCCAGCAAAGGAGGGCTATTAACTGAAGCTTTCTTT.

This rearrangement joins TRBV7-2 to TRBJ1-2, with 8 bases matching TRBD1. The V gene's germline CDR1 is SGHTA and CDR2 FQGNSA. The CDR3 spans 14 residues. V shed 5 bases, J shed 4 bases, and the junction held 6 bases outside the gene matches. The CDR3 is CASSEDRVAYGYTF. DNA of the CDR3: TGTGCCAGCAGCGAGGACAGGGTAGCCTATGGCTACACCTTC.

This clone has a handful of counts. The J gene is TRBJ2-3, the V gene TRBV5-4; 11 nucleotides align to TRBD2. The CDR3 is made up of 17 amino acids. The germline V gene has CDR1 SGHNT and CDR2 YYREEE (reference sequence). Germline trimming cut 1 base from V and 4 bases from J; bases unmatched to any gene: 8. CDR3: CASSLHPSGRRADTQYF. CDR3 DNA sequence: TGTGCCAGCAGCTTGCATCCTAGCGGGAGGAGGGCAGATACGCAGTATTTT.

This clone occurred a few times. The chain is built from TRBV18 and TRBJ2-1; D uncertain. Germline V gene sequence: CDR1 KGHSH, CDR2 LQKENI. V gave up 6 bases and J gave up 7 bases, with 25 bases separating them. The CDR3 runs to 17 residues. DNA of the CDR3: TGTGCCAGCTCTCTCCTCATCCCGGTTGGATCTGTAAATGAGCAGTTCTTC. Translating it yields CASSLLIPVGSVNEQFF. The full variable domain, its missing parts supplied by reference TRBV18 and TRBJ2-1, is NAGVMQNPRHLVRRRGQEARLRCSPMKGHSHVYWYRQLPEEGLKFMVYLQKENIIDESGMPKERFSAEFPKEGPSILRIQQVVRGDSAAYFCASSLLIPVGSVNEQFFGPGTRLTVL.

CDR3 DNA: TGCGCCAGCAGCTCGCAGGGCATCGAGCAGTACTTC. Translating it yields CASSSQGIEQYF. V gene TRBV5-1 combines with J gene TRBJ2-7; possibly TRBD1 for D (5 bases). V was pared by 3 bases and J by 6 bases, with 10 bases between. Germline V gene lookup returns CDR1 SGHRS and CDR2 YFSETQ. The CDR3 contains 12 residues.